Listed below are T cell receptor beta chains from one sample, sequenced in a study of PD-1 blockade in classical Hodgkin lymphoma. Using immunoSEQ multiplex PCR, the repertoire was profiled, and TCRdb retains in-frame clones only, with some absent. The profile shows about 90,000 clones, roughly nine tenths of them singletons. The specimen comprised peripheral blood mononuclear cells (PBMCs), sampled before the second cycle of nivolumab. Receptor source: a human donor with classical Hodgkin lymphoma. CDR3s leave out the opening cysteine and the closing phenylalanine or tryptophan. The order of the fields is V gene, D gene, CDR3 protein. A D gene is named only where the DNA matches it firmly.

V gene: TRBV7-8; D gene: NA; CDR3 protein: ASSARPRQGETQY
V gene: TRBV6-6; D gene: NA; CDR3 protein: ATSTGKEQY
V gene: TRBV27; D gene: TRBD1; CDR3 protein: ASSLGQGYQPQH
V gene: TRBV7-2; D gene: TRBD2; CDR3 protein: ASSSAGTSLTDTQY
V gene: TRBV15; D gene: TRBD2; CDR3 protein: ATSRTSGQETQY
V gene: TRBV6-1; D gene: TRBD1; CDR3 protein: ASKGAWETQY
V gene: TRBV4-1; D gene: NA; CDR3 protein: ASSQDFRGPNEKLF
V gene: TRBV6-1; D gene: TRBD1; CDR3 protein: ASRIGTVGNTIY
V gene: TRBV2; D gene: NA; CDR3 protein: ASSSSGQGYEQY
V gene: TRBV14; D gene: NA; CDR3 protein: ASSQDRGSGELF
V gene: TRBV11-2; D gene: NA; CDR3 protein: ASSLDRNTIY
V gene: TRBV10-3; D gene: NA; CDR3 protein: AISDRTFNEQF
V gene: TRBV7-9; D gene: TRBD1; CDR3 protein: ASFSTGGIDGYT
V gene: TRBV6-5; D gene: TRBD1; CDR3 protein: ASSYSQDRVHEQY
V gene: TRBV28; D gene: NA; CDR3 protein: ASSASVRVVETQY
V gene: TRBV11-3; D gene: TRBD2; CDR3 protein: ASSLAATDTQY
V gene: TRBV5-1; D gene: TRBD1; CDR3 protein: ASSQGQGPYEQY
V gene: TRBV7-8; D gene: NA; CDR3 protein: ASSLIDSRNEQF
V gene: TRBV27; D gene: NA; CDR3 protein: ASSLKSDQPQH
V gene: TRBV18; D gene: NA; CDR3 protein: ASSPGHFTDTQY
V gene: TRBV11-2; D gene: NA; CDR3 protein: ASSLAGGTQY
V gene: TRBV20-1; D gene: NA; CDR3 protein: SASDSKQY
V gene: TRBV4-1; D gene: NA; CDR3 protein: ARRDSKFTDTQY
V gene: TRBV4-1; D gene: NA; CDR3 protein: ASSQDRDQPQH
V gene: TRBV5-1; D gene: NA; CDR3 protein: ASSLKTDELNYGYT
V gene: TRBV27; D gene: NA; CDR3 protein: ASSSRVLGTDTQY
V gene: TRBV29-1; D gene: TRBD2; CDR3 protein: SVFYPLAGEADTQY
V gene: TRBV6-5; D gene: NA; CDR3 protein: ASSYSLGPDTQY
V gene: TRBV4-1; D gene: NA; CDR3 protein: ASSQAGRGTSEQF
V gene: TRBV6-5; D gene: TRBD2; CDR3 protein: ASSLSGGVNEQF
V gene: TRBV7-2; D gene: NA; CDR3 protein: ASSRNSYEQY
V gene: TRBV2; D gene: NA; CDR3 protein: AVTPDDDNEQF
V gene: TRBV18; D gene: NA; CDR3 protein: ASSPGHSYEQY
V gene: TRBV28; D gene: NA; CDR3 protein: ASSMPRPSEISYEQY
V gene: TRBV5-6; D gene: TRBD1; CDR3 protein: ASSRADRGIYNEQF
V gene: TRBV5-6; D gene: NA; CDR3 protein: ASSFRGSGELF
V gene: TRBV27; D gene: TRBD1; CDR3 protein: ASSLSLGGTYEQY
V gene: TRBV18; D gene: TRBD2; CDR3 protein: ASSPLGGRGYNEQF
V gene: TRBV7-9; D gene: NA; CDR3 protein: ASSSGVRGTDTQY
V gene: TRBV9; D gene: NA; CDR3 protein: ASSPRGGFTYEQY
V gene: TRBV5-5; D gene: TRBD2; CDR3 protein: ASSSPGLAGYNEQF
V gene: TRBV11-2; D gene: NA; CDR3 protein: ASSLRYNTEAF
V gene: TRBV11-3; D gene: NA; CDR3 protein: ASSSGGNTIY
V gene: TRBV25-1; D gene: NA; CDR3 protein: ASSEFGFNNEQF
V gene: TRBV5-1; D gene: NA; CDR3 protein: ASSEHRVSDTQY
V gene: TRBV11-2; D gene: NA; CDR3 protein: ASSSRWQYVGQY
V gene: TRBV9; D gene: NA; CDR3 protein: ASSVAVGQETQY
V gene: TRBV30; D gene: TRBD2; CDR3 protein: AWSTGTSGRYEYNEQF
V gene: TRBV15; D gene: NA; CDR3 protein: ATSRDQTAARTDTQY
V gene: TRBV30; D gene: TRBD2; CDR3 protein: AWKASGRYNEQF
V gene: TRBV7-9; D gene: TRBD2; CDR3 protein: ASSLVPSGGVDEQY
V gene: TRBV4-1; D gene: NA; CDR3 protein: ASSQETSDSYEQY
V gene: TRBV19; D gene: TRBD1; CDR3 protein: ASMETGGKGEAF